These 20 T cell receptor beta chains came from one sample sequenced in a study of blood T cell repertoires in COVID-19. Sequencing used immunoSEQ multiplex PCR; TCRdb keeps in-frame clones, though not all of them. Seen here are a few hundred thousand clones, about 82% observed once, and the top ten hold over 9%. Specimen: peripheral blood. The receptors shown here come from a man older than 75 with acute or convalescent COVID-19.

The J gene is TRBJ1-1, the V gene TRBV5-1, with TRBD1 matching 8 bases. The CDR3 runs to 14 residues. V was clipped by 4 bases and J by 6 bases; unmatched bases: 8. Germline V gene sequence: CDR1 SGHRS, CDR2 YFSETQ. The CDR3 loop is CASSSDRGGAEAFF. The CDR3, as DNA: TGCGCCAGCAGCAGTGACAGGGGAGGTGCTGAAGCTTTCTTT. The whole variable domain, remainder taken from reference TRBV5-1 and TRBJ1-1, is KAGVTQTPRYLIKTRGQQVTLSCSPISGHRSVSWYQQTPGQGLQFLFEYFSETQRNKGNFPGRFSGRQFSNSRSEMNVSTLELGDSALYLCASSSDRGGAEAFFGQGTRLTVV.

The genes are TRBV15 and TRBJ1-4, with 7 positions matching TRBD1. V trimming: 2 bases; J trimming: 7 bases; junction bases outside the gene matches: 10. There are 16 residues in the CDR3. Germline CDR1 reads LNHNV; CDR2 reads YYDKDF (reference sequence). CDR3 sequence: CATSRMGKQGSEKLFF. The CDR3 nucleotides are TGTGCCACCAGCAGAATGGGAAAACAGGGGAGTGAAAAACTGTTTTTT.

The chain has TRBV9 and TRBJ2-5, with a weak D call TRBD2 (5 bases). Germline V lookup: CDR1 SGDLS, CDR2 YYNGEE. V lost 4 bases to trimming and J lost 5 bases, with 18 bases between them. The CDR3 is 15 residues long. This CDR3 reads CASSPDSRTGETQYF. The CDR3 DNA reads TGTGCCAGCAGCCCGGATTCCCGAACGGGGGAGACCCAGTACTTC.

The chain recombines TRBV5-1 with TRBJ1-1; 11 nucleotides match TRBD1. The germline V gene encodes CDR1 SGHRS and CDR2 YFSETQ. The junction had 8 bases not matched to a gene; V was cut back by 4 bases and J by 6 bases. The CDR3 spans 15 residues. The CDR3 sequence: CASSRGTGGEPEAFF. CDR3 coding DNA: TGCGCCAGCAGCCGCGGGACAGGGGGGGAACCTGAAGCTTTCTTT.

This chain uses TRBV18 with TRBJ2-1; 11 bases map to TRBD2. The ends lost 0 bases at V and 6 bases at J; junction bases unmatched: 7. Germline V gene data show CDR1 as KGHSH and CDR2 as LQKENI. The CDR3 length is 17 residues. CDR3 in amino acids: CASSPPGRLAGGNEQFF. The DNA of the CDR3 is TGTGCCAGCTCACCACCGGGGAGGCTAGCGGGGGGCAATGAGCAGTTCTTC.

This clone was counted only a few times. The chain joins TRBV6-5 to TRBJ1-1; unclear D gene. The CDR3 spans 15 residues. V shed 6 bases and J shed 4 bases, with 18 bases lying between them. The germline CDR1 and CDR2 sequences are MNHEY and SVGAGI. The CDR3 protein is CASSVTGRKGTEAFF. In DNA form, the CDR3 reads TGTGCCAGCAGCGTTACCGGGAGGAAGGGCACTGAAGCTTTCTTT.

J is TRBJ2-7 and V is TRBV18; perhaps TRBD1 as D (8 bases). The CDR3 runs 14 residues. Germline values: CDR1 KGHSH, CDR2 LQKENI. Deletions cut 2 bases from V and 7 bases from J, with 15 bases between. The CDR3 nucleotides read TGTGCCAGCTCACCAGGACAGGGAGCGGGGGAGCAGTACTTC. This translates into CASSPGQGAGEQYF.

The chain joins TRBV4-1 to TRBJ1-1; TRBD1 might be the D (5 bases). CDR3 size: 16 residues. Germline V lookup: CDR1 MGHRA, CDR2 YSYEKL. The V end lost 0 bases, the J end lost 9 bases, and 20 bases lay between the germline ends. CDR3: CASSQEVNLSRDKAFF. The CDR3 nucleotides read TGCGCCAGCAGCCAAGAAGTTAACCTCTCCAGGGATAAAGCTTTCTTT.

The CDR3 DNA is TGCAGTGGGACAGCCCAAGAGACCCAGTACTTC. This codes for CSGTAQETQYF. The chain is built from TRBV20-1 and TRBJ2-5; TRBD1 is a possible D gene (6 bases). The CDR3 totals 11 residues. CDR1 DFQATT and CDR2 SNEGSKA come from the germline V gene (reference sequence). V lost 7 bases, J lost 1 base, and 7 bases lay in between.

In this sample, this clone turned up a few times. The chain carries TRBV6-5 and TRBJ1-1; perhaps TRBD1 as D (5 bases). V gave up 6 bases and J gave up 1 base, with 12 bases separating them. The CDR3 is 14 amino acids. CDR1 MNHEY and CDR2 SVGAGI come from the germline V gene. In DNA, the CDR3 is TGTGCCAGCAGCCTCGACAGAGCGAACACTGAAGCTTTCTTT. It yields the protein CASSLDRANTEAFF.

V and J are TRBV5-4 and TRBJ1-1; 9 bases are a match to TRBD1. CDR3 length: 15 amino acids. The germline V gene encodes CDR1 SGHNT and CDR2 YYREEE (reference sequence). V shed 3 bases, J shed 4 bases, and the junction held 7 bases outside the gene matches. The CDR3 DNA sequence: TGTGCCAGCAGCTGGAGGACAGGGGAGGGCACTGAAGCTTTCTTT. Its translation: CASSWRTGEGTEAFF.

This clone was observed a single time. The chain links TRBV5-1 to TRBJ1-3, with 8 nucleotides matching TRBD1. The CDR3 extends over 19 amino acids. V shed 1 base and J 4 bases; nucleotides not matched to a gene: 16. CDR1 is SGHRS and CDR2 is YFSETQ in the germline V gene. The CDR3 DNA is TGCGCCAGCAGCTTGAAGACGACAGGGGTTGGCGGAAGAGGAAACACCATATATTTT. Protein sequence: CASSLKTTGVGGRGNTIYF.

Here the CDR3 reads CASSLGGQRQYF. CDR3 nucleotides: TGTGCCAGCAGCTTGGGGGGACAGAGACAGTACTTC. This sequence joins TRBV5-4 and TRBJ2-7, with 7 bases lining up with TRBD1. Germline loops: CDR1 SGHNT, CDR2 YYREEE (reference sequence). V shed 0 bases, J shed 10 bases, and the junction held 4 bases outside the gene matches. The CDR3 extends over 12 amino acids.

This clone was counted a few times. The V and J genes are TRBV3-1 (or the pseudogene TRBV3-2) and TRBJ2-7; TRBD1 agrees at 12 bases. The CDR3 sequence is 15 residues long. Germline V lookup: CDR1 LGHDT, CDR2 YNNKEL (reference sequence). J lost 6 bases, V lost 5 bases, and 8 bases had no gene match. CDR3: CASSYRDRGLFEQYF. The CDR3 nucleotides are TGTGCCAGCAGCTACCGGGACAGGGGGCTTTTCGAGCAGTACTTC.

V gene TRBV27 combines with J gene TRBJ1-2, with D possibly TRBD1 on 5 matching bases. V was cut by 7 bases and J by 7 bases, with 13 bases left in between. Germline CDR1 and CDR2: MNHEY and SMNVEV (reference sequence). CDR3 length: 12 amino acids. The CDR3 sequence: CASKDTSGGYTF. CDR3 nucleotides: TGTGCCAGCAAGGACACCTCGGGTGGCTACACCTTC.

The chain employs TRBV9 and TRBJ2-3; D gene ambiguous. This CDR3 is built from 12 residues. CDR1 is SGDLS and CDR2 is YYNGEE in the germline V gene. V gave up 0 bases and J gave up 10 bases, with 9 bases separating them. The CDR3 coding sequence is TGTGCCAGCAGCGTAGGAACCGGGTCGCAGTATTTT. Its translation is CASSVGTGSQYF.

This clone has only one observation. The rearrangement joins TRBV5-1 to TRBJ2-7; TRBD1 is a possible D gene (6 bases). The CDR3 has 14 residues. Per germline, CDR1 SGHRS and CDR2 YFSETQ. With 4 bases removed from V and 3 bases from J, the gap between germline ends came to 14 bases. As DNA, the CDR3 is TGCGCCAGCAGCAAACCGGGACAACTCTACGAGCAGTACTTC. It translates to CASSKPGQLYEQYF.

J is TRBJ1-4 and V is TRBV28, with D possibly being TRBD1 (5 bases). Germline-derived CDR1 and CDR2 are MDHEN and SYDVKM. Trimming removed 6 bases from V and 3 bases from J, with 14 bases in between. The CDR3 runs to 15 residues. In DNA, the CDR3 is TGTGCCAGCAGCTCTGGGGCGGTTTCTAATGAAAAACTGTTTTTT. Translating gives CASSSGAVSNEKLFF.

Of note for this clone: Other DNA sequences from this sample encode an identical CDR3 as well. The chain links TRBV19 to TRBJ2-7; the match to TRBD1 covers 7 bases. The V segment lost 6 bases and the J segment 0 bases; nucleotides outside the gene matches: 5. Germline CDR1 and CDR2: LNHDA and SQIVND (reference sequence). The length of the CDR3 is 14 residues. For the CDR3, the DNA is TGTGCCAGTAGCCCCCGGGACAGCTCCTACGAGCAGTACTTC. Translated, it gives CASSPRDSSYEQYF.

V and J are TRBV9 and TRBJ1-3; D remains ambiguous. The CDR3 runs 16 residues. Trimming stripped 0 bases from V and 5 bases from J, with 15 bases between. The germline V gene has CDR1 SGDLS and CDR2 YYNGEE. This chain's CDR3 is CASSVEGAWMRNTIYF. CDR3 DNA sequence: TGTGCCAGCAGCGTAGAGGGAGCCTGGATGCGAAACACCATATATTTT.